This TCR beta chain originates from a study of PD-1 blockade in classical Hodgkin lymphoma (dated by TCRdb to about 2020). About the investigation overall: Nivolumab dosing was 3 mg/kg intravenously every 2 weeks, continuing until either disease progression or unacceptable toxicity. A peripheral blood immune signature of response to PD-1 blockade in classical Hodgkin lymphoma was defined using TCR beta sequencing and CyTOF. The research as a whole found: A significant rise by C4D1 was seen in CD4+ but not CD8+ TCR diversity (p=0.0027 vs p=0.16), with the rise being most apparent in complete responders (p=0.02). Trial patients with a complete response had baseline diversity similar to that of newly diagnosed patients, while partial responders and progressors had significantly lower diversity. Lower diversity was seen in patients whose nivolumab began less than 1 year after ASCT, and these patients were left out of later analyses so that immune reconstitution would not confound the results. Only a single clinical trial cohort was studied, and what caused the repertoire differences, possibly disease activity or prior therapy, remained undefined. Newly diagnosed patients were reported to have lower baseline TCR diversity than healthy donors, and relapsed/refractory patients were reported to have lower baseline TCR diversity still.

Genomic DNA was extracted with the Qiagen DNeasy kit from unsorted PBMCs and from negatively selected CD4+ and CD8+ fractions. TCR beta CDR3 regions were subjected to amplification by immunoSEQ multiplex PCR with primers that anneal to V and J segments. A synthetic immune receptor repertoire was used to minimize amplification bias, and remaining bias was computationally removed after sequencing. The paper's data handling went like this. Custom Python scripts were used to quantify repertoire diversity as the Shannon entropy index. Unsorted, CD4+ and CD8+ repertoires were examined separately, except in combined analyses, for which CD4+ and CD8+ sequences were merged in silico. Clonal expansion was defined as at least a 2-fold frequency increase after treatment relative to C1D1, with a pseudocount of 0.5 for undetected baseline clones. Clones with 0 or 1 copy at C1D1 were defined as singleton clones, while clones with 2 or more copies were defined as non-singleton clones. Clones expanded in unsorted samples were annotated as CD4+, CD8+ or unknown by matching protein sequences in sorted samples from the same patient. Wilcoxon tests were applied to paired samples to test diversity changes from C1D1 to C4D1. TCRdb re-hosts the immuneACCESS table, in-frame sequences only. Its copies lack some clones; in the studies checked, an unresolved V gene accounts for under half of them, and the cause for the rest is not known. The V and J calls and clone size come from that table; D and trimming were worked out from the DNA. The sample has about 28,000 clones on record, under 85% of them singletons. The biggest ten clones account for roughly a third of the sample.

The CDR3 starts with the cysteine, ends with the phenylalanine, and has 14 residues. Here the CDR3 DNA is all that survives: 42 bases in frame from base 1. As encoded in the germline V gene, CDR1 is SGHVS while CDR2 is FNYEAQ. Comments on this clone: Its binding antigen is unknown. No much larger clonotype is one base removed from it; base qualities were not supplied.

This sample's time point label indicates: cycle 2 day 1 (C2D1) of nivolumab. All trial patients had relapsed after autologous stem cell transplantation, with cohorts A, B and C differing in prior brentuximab vedotin exposure. A total of under 70 patients with relapsed/refractory classical Hodgkin lymphoma made up the trial cohort, and each patient's best overall response was complete response, partial response or progressive disease. Single-agent nivolumab was administered to trial patients in the multi-cohort phase II CheckMate 205 trial. Best overall response was determined by an independent review committee according to the 2007 International Working Group response criteria. Trial PBMCs were collected just before the start of nivolumab (C1D1) and during therapy at cycle 2 day 1 and cycle 4 day 1. Peripheral blood was collected in 8 mL Vacutainer Cell Preparation Tubes, from which PBMCs were isolated by centrifugation and then cryopreserved.

This receptor was identified in a human donor with classical Hodgkin lymphoma. Sequencing was performed on peripheral blood mononuclear cells (PBMCs), taken before the second cycle of nivolumab. This chain joins TRBV7-6 to TRBJ2-5; the D segment cannot be called with confidence. The better agreement between TRBJ2-7 and the DNA end casts doubt on the J call. The nucleotides are TGTGCCAGCAGCCAGAACGAAGGTTCCTACGAGCAGTACTTC. Translated, it gives CASSQNEGSYEQYF.